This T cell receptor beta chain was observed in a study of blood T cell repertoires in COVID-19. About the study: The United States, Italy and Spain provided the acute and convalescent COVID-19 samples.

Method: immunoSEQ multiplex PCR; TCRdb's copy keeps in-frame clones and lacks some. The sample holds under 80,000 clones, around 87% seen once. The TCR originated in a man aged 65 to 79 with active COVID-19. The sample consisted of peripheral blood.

The CDR3 spells CASSLGFGEGTDTQYF. The CDR3 nucleotides read TGTGCCAGCAGCTTGGGGTTTGGGGAGGGCACAGATACGCAGTATTTT. The chain combines TRBV5-4 with TRBJ2-3; the D gene is possibly TRBD2 (6 bases). This CDR3 region has 16 residues. CDR1 is SGHNT and CDR2 is YYREEE in the germline V gene (reference sequence). The ends were cut back, 0 bases at V and 1 base at J, with 12 bases in the middle. Filled out from reference TRBV5-4 and TRBJ2-3, the complete variable domain reads ETGVTQSPTHLIKTRGQQVTLRCSSQSGHNTVSWYQQALGQGPQFIFQYYREEENGRGNFPPRFSGLQFPNYSSELNVNALELDDSALYLCASSLGFGEGTDTQYFGPGTRLTVL.